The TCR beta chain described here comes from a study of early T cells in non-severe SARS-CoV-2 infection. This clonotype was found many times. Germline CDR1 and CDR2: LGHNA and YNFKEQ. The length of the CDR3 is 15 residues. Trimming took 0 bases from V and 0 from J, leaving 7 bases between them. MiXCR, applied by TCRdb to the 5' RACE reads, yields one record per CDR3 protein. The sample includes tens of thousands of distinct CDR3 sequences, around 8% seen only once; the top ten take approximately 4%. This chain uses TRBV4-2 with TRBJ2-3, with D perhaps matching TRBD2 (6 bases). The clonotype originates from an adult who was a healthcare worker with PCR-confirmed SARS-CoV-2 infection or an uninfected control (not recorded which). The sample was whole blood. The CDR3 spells CASSQDGTSTDTQYF. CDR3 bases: TGTGCCAGCAGCCAAGATGGGACTAGCACAGATACGCAGTATTTT.